This T cell receptor beta chain was retrieved from a study of T cell responses to AZD1222 COVID-19 vaccine. Study findings and constraints: Nearly half of spike-specific TCRs reportedly target variant regions that are unmutated in the B.1.351 and B.1.1.7 variants.

Profiling relied on immunoSEQ multiplex PCR, and the TCRdb table lists in-frame clones only, not all of them. The profile covers under 250,000 clones, with 85% to 95% appearing a single time and around 1% taken by the ten largest. The J segment lost 3 bases and the V segment lost 5 bases, leaving 12 bases of the junction unmatched. Per the germline V gene, CDR1 is MNHEY and CDR2 is SVGEGT. The CDR3 is 17 residues long. Worth noting for this clone: What it binds is unknown.

This chain uses TRBV6-2 or TRBV6-3 with TRBJ2-1; 8 positions agree with TRBD2. The sequenced sample was peripheral blood, obtained on day 0 of MenACWY control vaccination. This sequence originates from an adult in good health. The CDR3 region has the DNA TGTGCCAGCAGTGGGGGGAGAGGCGGGGGGAGCTACAATGAGCAGTTCTTC. Protein: CASSGGRGGGSYNEQFF.